A single sample gave rise to the 14 T cell receptor beta chains below, sequenced in a study of quantifying T cell responses using KT2 cells. The overall study: Reverse transcription used primers in the TCR alpha and beta constant regions.

An oligo carrying a UMI was ligated to the cDNA 3' end. The first PCR ran 4 to 5 cycles with an equimolar RC1.1 and RC1.2 beta primer mix. Via MiXCR, TCRdb re-called the UMI-ligation and nested PCR reads, giving one row per CDR3 protein. The sample contains tens of thousands of distinct CDR3 sequences, more than 9% of which appear only once. The source material was PBMCs spiked with cells of the T cell clone KT2. Every receptor here comes from a human donor.

CDR3 amino acids: CASTRGGEEETQYF. CDR3 coding DNA: TGTGCCAGCACTCGGGGGGGGGAAGAAGAGACCCAGTACTTC. The rearrangement joins TRBV12-3 or TRBV12-4 to TRBJ2-5; 8 bases are shared with TRBD2. The CDR3 consists of 14 residues. J lost 3 bases, V lost 7 bases, and 7 bases had no gene match.

This clonotype was found a few times. This chain uses TRBV5-5 with TRBJ2-7; D gene unclear. CDR1 is SGHKS, CDR2 YYEKEE, per germline (reference sequence). V was pared by 1 base and J by 2 bases, with 10 bases between. The CDR3 has 14 amino acids. In DNA form, the CDR3 reads TGTGCCAGCAGCTTGAACTGGGTCCCCTACGAGCAGTACTTC. Amino acids: CASSLNWVPYEQYF.

This clonotype turned up a few times. The chain recombines TRBV7-2 with TRBJ2-3; maybe TRBD2 (5 bases). The CDR3 length is 15 residues. The germline V gene encodes CDR1 SGHTA and CDR2 FQGNSA. The V gene lost 4 bases and the J gene lost 4 bases, with 15 bases spanning the gap. The CDR3 coding sequence is TGTGCCAGCAGCTGGGCGAGAGGAGGCGCAGATACGCAGTATTTT. Translating it yields CASSWARGGADTQYF.

The chain carries TRBV3-1 and TRBJ2-3; 10 bases are a match to TRBD2. The ends lost 0 bases at V and 5 bases at J; junction bases unmatched: 8. This CDR3 is 17 amino acids long. CDR1 is LGHDT and CDR2 is YNNKEL in the germline V gene (reference sequence). The CDR3 reads CASSQDPSGGAEDTQYF. Here the CDR3 DNA reads TGTGCCAGCAGCCAAGATCCGAGCGGGGGGGCAGAAGATACGCAGTATTTT.

This clonotype was detected ten times or more. The chain employs TRBV27 and TRBJ1-1, with 7 bases aligning to TRBD1. The CDR3 extends over 14 amino acids. V lost 3 bases and J lost 4; bases outside the gene matches: 5. Germline V gene lookup returns CDR1 MNHEY and CDR2 SMNVEV (reference sequence). The CDR3 sequence: CASSFDRVLTEAFF. The CDR3, as DNA: TGTGCCAGCAGTTTCGACAGGGTCCTCACTGAAGCTTTCTTT.

The chain uses TRBV9 and TRBJ1-4, with TRBD1 matching 9 bases. This CDR3 spans 14 amino acids. Germline V gene lookup returns CDR1 SGDLS and CDR2 YYNGEE. V shed 3 bases and J 8 bases; nucleotides not matched to a gene: 5. CDR3: CASSAGQGREKLFF. CDR3 bases: TGTGCCAGCAGCGCGGGACAGGGAAGAGAAAAACTGTTTTTT.

This clonotype was observed a single time. Here the CDR3 DNA reads TGTGCCAGTGCACAGAAGACTGAAGCTTTCTTT. Translation: CASAQKTEAFF. J is TRBJ1-1 and V is TRBV2, with D unresolved. V lost 9 bases and J lost 5, with 10 bases in between. The CDR3 has 11 residues. Germline CDR1 reads SNHLY; CDR2 reads FYNNEI.

The gene calls are TRBV6-2 or TRBV6-3 and TRBJ1-1; D ambiguous. V was shortened by 2 bases and J by 6 bases, with 7 bases between the two germline ends. Per germline, CDR1 MNHEY and CDR2 SVGEGT. The CDR3 is made up of 12 amino acids. The CDR3 DNA follows: TGTGCCAGCAGTTACCCTCCGGCTGAAGCTTTCTTT. Protein sequence: CASSYPPAEAFF.

This clonotype was counted between two and nine times. This chain joins TRBV6-1 and TRBJ2-1; D remains ambiguous. V was clipped by 10 bases and J by 1 base, with 14 bases between them. Germline-derived CDR1 and CDR2 are MNHNS and SASEGT. The CDR3 consists of 14 residues. Here the CDR3 DNA reads TGTGCCACCGACCCTGGTTATTCCTACAATGAGCAGTTCTTC. This translates into CATDPGYSYNEQFF.

The chain carries TRBV5-4 and TRBJ1-2, with D perhaps matching TRBD1 (5 bases). The ends were cut back, 5 bases at V and 1 base at J, with 9 bases in the middle. The CDR3 runs 13 residues. Germline assignment: CDR1 SGHNT and CDR2 YYREEE (reference sequence). This CDR3 is CASRQDSNYGYTF. Written as DNA, the CDR3 is TGTGCCAGCAGACAAGACAGTAACTATGGCTACACCTTC.

This clonotype has a handful of counts. The genes are TRBV6-5 and TRBJ1-1, with a weak D call TRBD1 (5 bases). CDR3 length equals 15 residues. The V end was cut by 0 bases, the J end by 1 base, with 9 bases between. Germline V gene data show CDR1 as MNHEY and CDR2 as SVGAGI. CDR3 loop: CASSYSQATNTEAFF. CDR3 DNA sequence: TGTGCCAGCAGTTACTCACAGGCAACGAACACTGAAGCTTTCTTT.

This clonotype was counted at least ten times. V is TRBV6-5 and J is TRBJ1-1; weak D call: TRBD1 (5 bases). This CDR3 contains 14 residues. V was clipped by 0 bases and J by 5 bases, with 10 bases between them. CDR1 is MNHEY and CDR2 is SVGAGI in the germline V gene. The CDR3 DNA reads as TGTGCCAGCAGTTACTCGGCAGGGCGAACTGAAGCTTTCTTT. Its translation: CASSYSAGRTEAFF.

This clonotype has more than one count but fewer than ten. V is TRBV14 and J is TRBJ2-4; a possible D gene is TRBD2 (5 bases). The CDR3 runs 15 residues. Germline values: CDR1 SGHDN, CDR2 FVKESK. Trimming removed 0 bases at V and 3 bases at J, with 9 bases between. CDR3 in amino acids: CASSQDTGVKNIQYF. CDR3 DNA: TGTGCCAGCAGCCAAGATACCGGGGTCAAAAACATTCAGTACTTC.

This clonotype turned up a few times. The chain employs TRBV4-1 and TRBJ2-3; D may be TRBD1 or TRBD2 (5 bases each). Deletions cut 5 bases from V and 1 base from J, with 10 bases between. Germline-derived CDR1 and CDR2 are MGHRA and YSYEKL. The CDR3 runs 14 residues. This CDR3 is CASSAQGRTDTQYF. CDR3 nucleotide sequence: TGCGCCAGCAGCGCCCAGGGACGCACAGATACGCAGTATTTT.